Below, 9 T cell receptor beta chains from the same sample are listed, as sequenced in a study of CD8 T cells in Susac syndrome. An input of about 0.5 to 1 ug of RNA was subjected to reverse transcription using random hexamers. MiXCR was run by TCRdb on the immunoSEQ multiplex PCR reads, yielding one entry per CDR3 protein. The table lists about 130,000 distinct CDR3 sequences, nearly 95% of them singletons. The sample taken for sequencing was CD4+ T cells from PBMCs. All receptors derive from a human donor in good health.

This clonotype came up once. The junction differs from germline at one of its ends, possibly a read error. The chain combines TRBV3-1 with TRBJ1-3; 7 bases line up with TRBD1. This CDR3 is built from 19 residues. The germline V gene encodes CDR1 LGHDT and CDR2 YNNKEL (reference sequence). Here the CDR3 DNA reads TGTGCCAGCAGCCAAGGACAGGGAATCGGCCGTTGGTCTGAAAACACCATATATTTT. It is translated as CASSQGQGIGRWSENTIYF.

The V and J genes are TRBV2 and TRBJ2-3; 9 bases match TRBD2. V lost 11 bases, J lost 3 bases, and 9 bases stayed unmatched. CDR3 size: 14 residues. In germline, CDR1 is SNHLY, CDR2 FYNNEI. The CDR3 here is CADDSGRQTDTQYF. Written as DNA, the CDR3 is TGTGCCGACGATAGCGGGAGACAAACAGATACGCAGTATTTT.

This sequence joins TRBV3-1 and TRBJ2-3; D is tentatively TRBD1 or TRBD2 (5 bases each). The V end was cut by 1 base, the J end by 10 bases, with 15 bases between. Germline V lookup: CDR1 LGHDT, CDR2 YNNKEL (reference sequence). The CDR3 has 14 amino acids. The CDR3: CASSQGDGAFAQYF. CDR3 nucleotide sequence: TGTGCCAGCAGCCAAGGGGACGGGGCGTTTGCGCAGTATTTT.

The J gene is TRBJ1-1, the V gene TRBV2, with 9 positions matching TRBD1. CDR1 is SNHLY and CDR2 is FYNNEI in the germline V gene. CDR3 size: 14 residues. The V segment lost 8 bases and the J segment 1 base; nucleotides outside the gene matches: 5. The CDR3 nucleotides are TGTGCCAGCGGCGCGGGACAGGGGAACACTGAAGCTTTCTTT. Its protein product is CASGAGQGNTEAFF.

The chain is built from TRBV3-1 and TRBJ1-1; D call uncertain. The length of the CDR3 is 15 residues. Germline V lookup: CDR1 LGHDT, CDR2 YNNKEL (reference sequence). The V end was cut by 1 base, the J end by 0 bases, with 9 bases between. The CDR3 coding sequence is TGTGCCAGCAGCCAAGTCACGCTGATGAACACTGAAGCTTTCTTT. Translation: CASSQVTLMNTEAFF.

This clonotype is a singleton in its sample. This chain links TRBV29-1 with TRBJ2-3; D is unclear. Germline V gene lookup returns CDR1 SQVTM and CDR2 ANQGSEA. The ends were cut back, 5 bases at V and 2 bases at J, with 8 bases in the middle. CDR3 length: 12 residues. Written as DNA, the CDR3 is TGCAGCGTTATTATAAACACAGATACGCAGTATTTT. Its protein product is CSVIINTDTQYF.

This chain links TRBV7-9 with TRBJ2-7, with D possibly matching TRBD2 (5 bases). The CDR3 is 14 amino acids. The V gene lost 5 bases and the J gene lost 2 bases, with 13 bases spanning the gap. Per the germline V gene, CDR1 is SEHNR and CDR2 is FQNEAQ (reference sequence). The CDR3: CASSRAGLPYEQYF. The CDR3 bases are TGTGCCAGCAGCCGCGCGGGCCTCCCCTACGAGCAGTACTTC.

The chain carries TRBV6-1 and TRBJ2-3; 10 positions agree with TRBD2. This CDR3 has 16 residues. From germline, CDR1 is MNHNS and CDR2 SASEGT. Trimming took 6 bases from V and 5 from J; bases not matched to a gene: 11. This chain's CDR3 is CASRFGSGRAGDTQYF. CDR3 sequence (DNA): TGTGCCAGCAGGTTCGGAAGCGGGAGGGCCGGAGATACGCAGTATTTT.

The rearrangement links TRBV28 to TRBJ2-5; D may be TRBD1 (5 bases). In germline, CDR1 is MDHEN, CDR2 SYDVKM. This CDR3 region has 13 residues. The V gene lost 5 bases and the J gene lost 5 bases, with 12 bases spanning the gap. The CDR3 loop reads CASSKQGNETQYF. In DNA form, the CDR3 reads TGTGCCAGCAGTAAGCAGGGTAACGAGACCCAGTACTTC.